A selection of T cell receptor beta chains follows, all from one sample in a study of blood T cell repertoires in COVID-19. The data were produced by immunoSEQ multiplex PCR, yet TCRdb's version contains in-frame clones alone and is incomplete. The sample carries almost 250,000 clones, roughly 85% recorded once. Sequencing was performed on PBMCs or T cells enriched from blood (not recorded which). These receptors all come from a woman aged 50 to 60 with acute COVID-19. Both conserved end residues are part of each CDR3. A D gene is named only where the DNA matches it firmly. Some rows mark clone size as missing; the rest say once, few, many or name a class of expanded clone.

j_gene | d_gene | abundance | len | v_gene | CDR3aa | CDR3nt
TRBJ2-7 | TRBD1 | . | 12 | TRBV25-1 | CASKGAGVEQYF | TGTGCCAGCAAGGGGGCTGGGGTCGAGCAGTACTTC
TRBJ1-2 | TRBD1 | few | 16 | TRBV29-1 | CSVEEPTGGFYYGYTF | TGCAGCGTTGAAGAACCGACAGGGGGTTTTTACTATGGCTACACCTTC
TRBJ2-5 | TRBD2 | . | 16 | TRBV7-9 | CASSSGLAGGRETQYF | TGTGCCAGCAGCTCGGGACTAGCGGGGGGGCGTGAGACCCAGTACTTC
TRBJ1-1 | . | once | 15 | TRBV5-8 | CASSRAWGVMAEAFF | TGTGCCAGCAGCCGGGCGTGGGGCGTGATGGCTGAAGCTTTCTTT
TRBJ1-5 | . | . | 14 | TRBV3-1/TRBV3-2 | CASSQLQGHQPQHF | TGTGCCAGCAGCCAACTCCAGGGTCATCAGCCCCAGCATTTT
TRBJ2-5 | TRBD1 | . | 13 | TRBV18 | CASVRQGQETQYF | TGTGCCAGCGTAAGACAGGGACAAGAGACCCAGTACTTC
TRBJ2-1 | TRBD2 | . | 15 | TRBV2 | CAVSDLAGANNEQFF | TGTGCCGTATCTGATCTAGCGGGGGCCAACAATGAGCAGTTCTTC
TRBJ1-1 | . | . | 11 | TRBV6-5 | CASSWTVEAFF | TGTGCCAGCAGTTGGACAGTTGAAGCTTTCTTT
TRBJ1-2 | . | . | 13 | TRBV30 | CAWSQTGFHGYTF | TGTGCCTGGAGTCAAACAGGTTTTCATGGCTACACCTTC
TRBJ1-1 | . | . | 14 | TRBV7-2 | CASSYRVGNTEAFF | TGTGCCAGCAGCTACAGGGTAGGGAACACTGAAGCTTTCTTT
TRBJ2-1 | TRBD2 | . | 15 | TRBV6-5 | CASIPGGPTYNEQFF | TGTGCCAGCATCCCGGGGGGGCCGACCTACAATGAGCAGTTCTTC
TRBJ1-1 | . | . | 11 | TRBV7-2 | CASSFFGEAFF | TGTGCCAGCAGCTTTTTCGGTGAAGCTTTCTTT
TRBJ1-1 | . | . | 18 | TRBV18 | CASSPLRAPSWGPTEAFF | TGTGCCAGCTCACCTCTTAGGGCCCCTTCTTGGGGCCCCACTGAAGCTTTCTTT
TRBJ2-1 | . | . | 15 | TRBV11-3 | CASSLGPGPYNEQFF | TGTGCCAGCAGCTTAGGTCCAGGGCCCTACAATGAGCAGTTCTTC
TRBJ1-1 | TRBD1 | . | 16 | TRBV18 | CASSPNRGQGRTEAFF | TGTGCCAGCTCACCGAACAGGGGGCAAGGGAGGACTGAAGCTTTCTTT
TRBJ1-4 | TRBD1 | . | 15 | TRBV14 | CASSSQGSIGEKLFF | TGTGCCAGCAGCTCACAGGGGAGTATTGGTGAAAAACTGTTTTTT
TRBJ1-3 | . | . | 13 | TRBV2 | CASRRDTGNTIYF | TGTGCCAGCCGCCGGGACACTGGAAACACCATATATTTT
TRBJ1-5 | TRBD1 | . | 15 | TRBV7-9 | CASSKGTVSNQPQHF | TGTGCCAGCAGCAAGGGGACAGTTAGCAATCAGCCCCAGCATTTT
TRBJ2-1 | TRBD1 | . | 14 | TRBV6-2/TRBV6-3 | CASSSWTGDNEQFF | TGTGCCAGCAGTTCTTGGACAGGGGACAATGAGCAGTTCTTC
TRBJ2-1 | . | few | 14 | TRBV6-5 | CASSLRQTLNEQFF | TGTGCCAGCAGTCTCCGACAGACTCTCAATGAGCAGTTCTTC
TRBJ2-1 | . | . | 18 | TRBV23-1 | CASSQFQTHVGAYNEQFF | TGCGCCAGCAGTCAATTTCAGACCCACGTGGGCGCGTACAATGAGCAGTTCTTC
TRBJ1-3 | TRBD1 | . | 16 | TRBV5-1 | CASSWGTGFSGNTIYF | TGCGCCAGCAGCTGGGGGACAGGTTTCTCTGGAAACACCATATATTTT
TRBJ2-3 | TRBD2 | . | 14 | TRBV5-1 | CASSFAGGTDTQYF | TGCGCCAGCAGCTTCGCGGGGGGCACAGATACGCAGTATTTT
TRBJ1-3 | . | . | 16 | TRBV7-8 | CASSLAPYHSGNTIYF | TGTGCCAGCAGCTTAGCGCCCTATCACTCTGGAAACACCATATATTTT
TRBJ1-2 | TRBD1 | once | 14 | TRBV6-5 | CASSQDRGNYGYTF | TGTGCCAGCAGTCAGGACAGGGGGAACTATGGCTACACCTTC
TRBJ2-3 | . | . | 16 | TRBV5-1 | CASSPKGGDRTDTQYF | TGCGCCAGCAGCCCCAAGGGGGGGGACCGCACAGATACGCAGTATTTT
TRBJ1-5 | TRBD1 | . | 14 | TRBV19 | CASKSGTGHQPQHF | TGTGCCAGCAAATCCGGGACAGGACATCAGCCCCAGCATTTT
TRBJ1-5 | . | . | 14 | TRBV7-2 | CASSPDSVRQPQHF | TGTGCCAGCAGCCCCGACAGTGTAAGACAGCCCCAGCATTTT
TRBJ2-7 | TRBD1 | . | 15 | TRBV11-2 | CASSLVIGQGDEQYF | TGTGCCAGCAGCTTAGTAATAGGACAGGGCGACGAGCAGTACTTC
TRBJ1-3 | . | . | 15 | TRBV4-2 | CASSQEEGAGNTIYF | TGTGCCAGCAGCCAAGAGGAGGGAGCCGGAAACACCATATATTTT
TRBJ1-4 | . | . | 16 | TRBV6-5 | CASSYTHTGSHEKLFF | TGTGCCAGCAGTTACACCCATACAGGGTCCCATGAAAAACTGTTTTTT